This T cell receptor beta chain was sequenced for a study of tumor T cells in aggressive B-cell lymphoma. The repertoire was sequenced with immunoSEQ multiplex PCR; TCRdb's copy has only in-frame clones and lacks some. Here the sample spans thousands of clones, approximately 88% being singletons. The source is an adult with diffuse large B cell lymphoma. Input material: tumor tissue.

The CDR3 sequence: CASSLVGTSGTEAFF. The CDR3 nucleotides read TGTGCCAGCAGCTTAGTCGGGACATCGGGTACTGAAGCTTTCTTT. The chain is built from TRBV11-2 and TRBJ1-1; D might be TRBD1 (6 bases). From germline, CDR1 is SGHAT and CDR2 FQNNGV. The CDR3 is 15 amino acids. Trimming stripped 1 base from V and 5 bases from J, with 14 bases between.